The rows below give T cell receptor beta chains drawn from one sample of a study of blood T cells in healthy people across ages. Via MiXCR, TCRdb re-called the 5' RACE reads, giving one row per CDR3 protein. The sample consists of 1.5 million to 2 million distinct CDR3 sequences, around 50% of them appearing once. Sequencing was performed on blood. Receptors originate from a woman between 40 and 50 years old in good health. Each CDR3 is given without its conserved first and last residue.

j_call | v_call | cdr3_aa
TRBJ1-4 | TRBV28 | ASTRPQSTGQAREKLF
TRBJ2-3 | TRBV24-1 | ATSDGQTYTDTQY
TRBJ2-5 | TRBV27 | ASRAGGYPEETQY
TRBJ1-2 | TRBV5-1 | ASSSPGQPYGYT
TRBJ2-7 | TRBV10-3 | AISERATGFSYEQY
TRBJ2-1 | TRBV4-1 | ASSLRDRGYEQF
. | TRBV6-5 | ASSYGLDEQY
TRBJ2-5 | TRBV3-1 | ASSHGLAGAETQY
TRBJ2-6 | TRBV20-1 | SASGDRSLGANVLT
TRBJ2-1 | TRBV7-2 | ASSFYRGEGNEQF
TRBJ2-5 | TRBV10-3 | AISETPDRGQETQY
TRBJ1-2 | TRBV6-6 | ASSGGDRLMAGYT
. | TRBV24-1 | ATSDPGQHYNEQY
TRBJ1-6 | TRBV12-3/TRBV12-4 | ASSEGGQLNSPLH
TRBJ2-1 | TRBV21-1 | ASIAGTVINNEQF
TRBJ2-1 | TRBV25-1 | ASSDRTDNEQF
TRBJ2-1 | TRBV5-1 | ASSFAADGHNEQF
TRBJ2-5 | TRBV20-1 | SARVRFILAGSGETQY
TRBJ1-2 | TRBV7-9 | ASSSPTPLLNYGYT
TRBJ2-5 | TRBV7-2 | ASRSLGRETQY